Here is one T cell receptor (beta chain) with its context. Antigen: not known. One entry per CDR3 protein results from TCRdb running MiXCR on the reads. The repertoire holds 450,000 to 600,000 distinct CDR3 sequences, with around 10% as singletons. The entry originates in a study of T cell repertoires in cytomegalovirus infection. Overall study: Public signatures in TCR beta pointed to CMV infection and matching HLA type.

General study points: Dominating the ex vivo response were HLA-C-restricted CMV-specific TCR beta clonotypes. There were carriers of CMV plus the relevant HLA, and cumulative public TCR beta family frequency identified them.

V was clipped by 6 bases and J by 4 bases; unmatched bases: 2. The CDR3 spans 14 residues. From germline, CDR1 is MDHEN and CDR2 SYDVKM. The chain joins TRBV28 to TRBJ2-7; 14 bases line up with TRBD2. Specimen: PBMCs. This receptor was identified in a human donor in good health (CMV status not recorded). Some clones in this sample may be carry-over from other donors' samples. CDR3: CASSGLAGGYEQYF. The CDR3 nucleotides read TGTGCCAGCAGCGGACTAGCGGGAGGTTACGAGCAGTACTTC.